The 22 T cell receptor beta chains below were found in one sample sequenced in a study of regulatory T cells in long-lasting Graves disease. The time point was: newly diagnosed GD, antithyroid drugs for less than 3 months. The TCR library was made from RNA extracted from PBMCs. Through Arm-PCR of CDR3 regions and iRepertoire HTBI primers, TCR beta libraries were built. TCRdb redid the calling of the multiplex PCR reads with MiXCR, one entry per CDR3 protein. Of 200,000 to 250,000 distinct CDR3 sequences listed, approximately 18% are singletons. This sample also appeared in a second study, on T cells in Graves' hyperthyroidism and ophthalmopathy.

This specimen consisted of peripheral blood mononuclear cells (PBMCs), obtained at new diagnosis, from a patient treated with antithyroid drugs. The receptors were gathered from a woman between 25 and 40 years old with Graves disease.

This clonotype was detected many times. The chain uses TRBV28 and TRBJ1-3, with D perhaps TRBD1 (6 bases). V dropped 8 bases and J dropped 2 bases, with 13 bases sitting between them. CDR3 length: 14 amino acids. CDR1 and CDR2 (germline): MDHEN, SYDVKM. CDR3 region: CASDPGGPGNTIYF. The CDR3 DNA reads as TGTGCCAGCGACCCGGGGGGGCCTGGAAACACCATATATTTT.

The chain uses TRBV6-2 or TRBV6-3 and TRBJ2-3; 7 nucleotides agree with TRBD2. CDR1 is MNHEY, CDR2 SVGEGT, per germline. CDR3 length equals 12 residues. With V trimmed by 6 bases and J by 9 bases, 6 bases remained unmatched. The CDR3 nucleotides are TGTGCCAGCAGACGCCGGGACTACACGCAGTATTTT. This gives the protein CASRRRDYTQYF.

This clonotype came up a few times. The J gene is TRBJ2-3, the V gene TRBV5-6; D tentatively fits TRBD1 or TRBD2 (5 bases each). V lost 0 bases, J lost 2 bases, and 7 bases lay in between. Germline V gives CDR1 SGHDT, CDR2 YYEEEE. This CDR3 is 14 amino acids long. The CDR3 DNA reads TGTGCCAGCAGCTTGGGGGGGAACACAGATACGCAGTATTTT. Protein product: CASSLGGNTDTQYF.

The table lists this clonotype with many counts. The junction departs from germline at one end; a sequencing error may be responsible. V usage is TRBV30 and J usage is TRBJ1-2, with a possible D match to TRBD1 (5 bases). Germline V CDR1 and CDR2: GTSNPN, SVGIG (reference sequence). This CDR3 contains 12 residues. The CDR3 nucleotides read TGTGCCTGGAGTGTGGGGCCGGGGGTCAGCTCCTTC. It encodes CAWSVGPGVSSF.

This clonotype was seen repeatedly, ten times or more. The chain carries TRBV24-1 and TRBJ1-3; D is possibly TRBD1 (6 bases). Deletions cut 10 bases from V and 4 bases from J, with 10 bases between. Germline CDR1 is KGHDR and CDR2 is SFDVKD. CDR3 size: 12 residues. CDR3 in amino acids: CATRGSGNTIYF. The CDR3 bases are TGTGCCACTAGGGGGTCCGGAAACACCATATATTTT.

The chain is built from TRBV9 and TRBJ2-5, with D hard to call. The CDR3 is 15 residues long. Germline CDR1 and CDR2: SGDLS and YYNGEE. V was shortened by 0 bases and J by 4 bases, with 13 bases between the two germline ends. The CDR3 DNA reads as TGTGCCAGCAGCGTAGAGGGATGGGCAAGAGAGACCCAGTACTTC. It yields the protein CASSVEGWARETQYF.

To note about this clonotype: This sequence may be a read error, since a much larger clone differs from it by one base. The chain uses TRBV3-1 and TRBJ2-3, with 9 bases matching TRBD1. Germline V gene lookup returns CDR1 LGHDT and CDR2 YNNKEL (reference sequence). The CDR3 sequence is 16 residues long. J was trimmed by 0 bases and V by 8 bases; bases with no gene match: 9. Here the CDR3 reads CASREYRGRSTDTQYF. CDR3 DNA sequence: TGTGCCAGCCGCGAATACAGGGGGCGAAGCACAGATACGCAGTATTTT.

This clonotype was seen at least ten times. The V gene is TRBV20-1, the J gene TRBJ2-6; unclear D gene. The ends were cut back, 5 bases at V and 0 bases at J, with 8 bases in the middle. Germline CDR1 is DFQATT and CDR2 is SNEGSKA (reference sequence). The CDR3 is 14 amino acids. The CDR3 loop reads CSAPTSSGANVLTF. The CDR3 coding sequence is TGCAGTGCTCCTACGAGCTCTGGGGCCAACGTCCTGACTTTC.

V gene TRBV2 combines with J gene TRBJ2-3; 10 bases match TRBD2. Germline CDR1 is SNHLY and CDR2 is FYNNEI. The CDR3 consists of 15 residues. V dropped 6 bases and J dropped 1; count of bases not matched to a gene: 4. The CDR3 DNA follows: TGTGCCAGCAGGGGAGCGGGAGGGGGCACAGATACGCAGTATTTT. This sequence encodes CASRGAGGGTDTQYF.

Regarding this clonotype: One base separates it from a far larger clone, so it is likely a read error. CDR3 sequence reads: CASSAPRGVPYEQYF. Here the CDR3 DNA reads TGTGCCAGCAGCGCACCAAGGGGGGTCCCCTACGAGCAGTACTTC. This chain connects TRBV12-3 or TRBV12-4 to TRBJ2-7; tentatively, D is TRBD1 or TRBD2 (6 bases each). This CDR3 is 15 amino acids long. V gave up 6 bases and J gave up 2 bases, with 17 bases separating them.

This clonotype was counted at least ten times. For the CDR3, the DNA is TGTGCCAGCAGCCAAGATCCGGGGCAGGGTAGGCTCTATGGCTACACCTTC. It encodes CASSQDPGQGRLYGYTF. The chain links TRBV3-1 to TRBJ1-2, with a tentative D call TRBD1 (5 bases). CDR1 and CDR2 (germline): LGHDT, YNNKEL (reference sequence). The CDR3 is made up of 17 amino acids. The V and J ends lost 0 bases and 4 bases respectively, with 18 bases between them.

This clonotype was picked up many times. The chain carries TRBV28 and TRBJ1-2; D is undetermined. The V gene lost 8 bases and the J gene lost 8 bases, with 15 bases spanning the gap. Per the germline V gene, CDR1 is MDHEN and CDR2 is SYDVKM. The CDR3 loop spans 12 amino acids. This CDR3 reads CASQPKVRGYTF. CDR3 nucleotides: TGTGCCAGCCAACCAAAAGTGAGAGGCTACACCTTC.

Comments on this clonotype: It may be a read error: a sequence one base away is much more abundant. The J gene is TRBJ1-2, the V gene TRBV6-4, with D tentatively TRBD1 (5 bases). From germline, CDR1 is MRHNA and CDR2 SNTAGT. The V gene lost 5 bases and the J gene lost 3 bases, with 13 bases spanning the gap. This CDR3 contains 14 residues. The CDR3 DNA follows: TGTGCCAGCAGTTACAGGCAGGACGACTATGGCTACACCTTC. Translating it yields CASSYRQDDYGYTF.

The chain links TRBV6-5 to TRBJ2-7; D call uncertain. Germline V gene lookup returns CDR1 MNHEY and CDR2 SVGAGI. The CDR3 totals 13 residues. With 4 bases removed from V and 3 bases from J, the gap between germline ends came to 10 bases. CDR3 nucleotide sequence: TGTGCCAGCAGTTTCCCGGCGAACTACGAGCAGTACTTC. It specifies CASSFPANYEQYF.

This clonotype came up many times. The chain links TRBV29-1 to TRBJ1-4; D not certain. The CDR3 is 13 amino acids. From germline, CDR1 is SQVTM and CDR2 ANQGSEA. With 6 bases removed from V and 8 bases from J, the gap between germline ends came to 16 bases. The CDR3 loop reads CSVAVGLGEKLFF. Written as DNA, the CDR3 is TGCAGCGTCGCCGTAGGGTTAGGGGAAAAACTGTTTTTT. Filled out from reference TRBV29-1 and TRBJ1-4, the complete variable domain reads SAVISQKPSRDICQRGTSLTIQCQVDSQVTMMFWYRQQPGQSLTLIATANQGSEATYESGFVIDKFPISRPNLTFSTLTVSNMSPEDSSIYLCSVAVGLGEKLFFGSGTQLSVL.

This clonotype was detected many times. The chain uses TRBV19 and TRBJ1-2; possible D gene TRBD1, 5 bases. Germline V CDR1 and CDR2: LNHDA, SQIVND (reference sequence). The CDR3 totals 15 residues. Trimming took off 4 bases at V and 6 bases at J, with 18 bases between the two ends. The CDR3 here is CASSKGVRQGDGYTF. CDR3 in DNA: TGTGCCAGTAGTAAGGGTGTGCGGCAGGGTGATGGCTACACCTTC.

This clonotype was seen ten or more times. The rearrangement uses TRBV28 and TRBJ1-4; maybe TRBD1 (6 bases). The germline CDR1 and CDR2 sequences are MDHEN and SYDVKM. This CDR3 is 15 amino acids long. V was shortened by 1 base and J by 5 bases, with 11 bases between the two germline ends. The chain's CDR3 is CASSLSGAGNEKLFF. The CDR3 DNA follows: TGTGCCAGCAGTTTATCGGGGGCGGGAAATGAAAAACTGTTTTTT. Drawing the rest from reference TRBV28 and TRBJ1-4, the complete variable domain is DVKVTQSSRYLVKRTGEKVFLECVQDMDHENMFWYRQDPGLGLRLIYFSYDVKMKEKGDIPEGYSVSREKKERFSLILESASTNQTSMYLCASSLSGAGNEKLFFGSGTQLSVL.

This clonotype was observed many times. V usage is TRBV30 and J usage is TRBJ1-5, with D maybe TRBD1 (5 bases). Germline-derived CDR1 and CDR2 are GTSNPN and SVGIG (reference sequence). V gave up 3 bases and J gave up 4 bases, with 16 bases separating them. The CDR3 consists of 15 residues. CDR3 amino acids: CAWSEAAGTNQPQHF. The CDR3, as DNA: TGTGCCTGGAGCGAGGCCGCTGGGACTAATCAGCCCCAGCATTTT.

The genes are TRBV4-1 and TRBJ2-2; D remains unclear. Germline V gene lookup returns CDR1 MGHRA and CDR2 YSYEKL. The CDR3 extends over 12 amino acids. V was cut by 1 base and J by 7 bases, with 4 bases left in between. CDR3 nucleotide sequence: TGCGCCAGCAGCCAAGGCTTCGGGGAGCTGTTTTTT. Protein product: CASSQGFGELFF.

This clonotype has ten or more counts. Here the CDR3 reads CASLGTPGNTEAFF. DNA for the CDR3: TGTGCCAGCCTTGGCACGCCCGGGAACACTGAAGCTTTCTTT. V is TRBV7-9 and J is TRBJ1-1; D gene ambiguous. V was trimmed by 8 bases and J by 1 base, leaving 14 bases between them. Germline CDR1 reads SEHNR; CDR2 reads FQNEAQ (reference sequence). There are 14 residues in the CDR3. Supplemented by reference TRBV7-9 and TRBJ1-1, the full variable domain reads DTGVSQNPRHKITKRGQNVTFRCDPISEHNRLYWYRQTLGQGPEFLTYFQNEAQLEKSRLLSDRFSAERPKGSFSTLEIQRTEQGDSAMYLCASLGTPGNTEAFFGQGTRLTVV.

In this sample, this clonotype turned up many times. As DNA, the CDR3 is TGTGCCAGCAGCGAGCAATCGGGACAGTACTTCTATGGCTACACCTTC. It codes for CASSEQSGQYFYGYTF. The chain links TRBV28 to TRBJ1-2, with TRBD1 matching 7 bases. Germline CDR1 is MDHEN and CDR2 is SYDVKM. The junction had 14 bases not matched to a gene; V was cut back by 6 bases and J by 4 bases. There are 16 residues in the CDR3.

The genes are TRBV28 and TRBJ2-7, with TRBD1 matching 8 bases. This CDR3 contains 14 residues. V shed 5 bases and J 6 bases; nucleotides not matched to a gene: 9. Germline CDR1 is MDHEN and CDR2 is SYDVKM. CDR3 coding DNA: TGTGCCAGCAGTCGAGAGGACAGGGAATCCGAGCAGTACTTC. Its protein product is CASSREDRESEQYF.